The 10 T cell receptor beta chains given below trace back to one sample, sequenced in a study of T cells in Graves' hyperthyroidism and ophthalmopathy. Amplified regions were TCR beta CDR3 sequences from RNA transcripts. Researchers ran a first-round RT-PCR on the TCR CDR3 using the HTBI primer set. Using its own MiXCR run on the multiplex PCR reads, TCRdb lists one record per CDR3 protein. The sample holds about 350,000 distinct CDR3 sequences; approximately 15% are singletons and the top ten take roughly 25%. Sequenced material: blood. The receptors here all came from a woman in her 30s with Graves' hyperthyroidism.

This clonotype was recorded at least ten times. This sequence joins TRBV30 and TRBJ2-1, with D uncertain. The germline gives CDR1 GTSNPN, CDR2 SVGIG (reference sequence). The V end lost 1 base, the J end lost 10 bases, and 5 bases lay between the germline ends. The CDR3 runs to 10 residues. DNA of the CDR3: TGTGCCTGGAGTGGGGTCGAGCAGTTCTTC. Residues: CAWSGVEQFF.

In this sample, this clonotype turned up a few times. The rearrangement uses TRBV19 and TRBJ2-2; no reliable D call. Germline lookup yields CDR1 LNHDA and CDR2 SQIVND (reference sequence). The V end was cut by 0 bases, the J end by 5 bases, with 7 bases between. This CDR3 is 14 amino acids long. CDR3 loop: CASSIDTNTGELFF. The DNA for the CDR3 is TGTGCCAGTAGTATAGATACCAATACCGGGGAGCTGTTTTTT.

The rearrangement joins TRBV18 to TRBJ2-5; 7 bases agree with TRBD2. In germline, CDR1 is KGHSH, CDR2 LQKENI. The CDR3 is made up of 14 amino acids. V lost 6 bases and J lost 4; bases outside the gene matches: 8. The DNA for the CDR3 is TGTGCCAGCTCCCGGAGCGGGACTCCAGAGACCCAGTACTTC. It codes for CASSRSGTPETQYF.

CDR3 sequence: CASSTWTKGPEQFF. The CDR3 DNA sequence: TGTGCCAGCAGCACGTGGACCAAGGGTCCTGAGCAGTTCTTC. The chain joins TRBV13 to TRBJ2-1, with unresolved D. The V gene lost 5 bases and the J gene lost 9 bases, with 17 bases spanning the gap. This CDR3 has 14 amino acids. The germline V gene has CDR1 PRHDT and CDR2 FYEKMQ (reference sequence).

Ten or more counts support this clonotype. This CDR3 is CASSQKPRGHRVSDEQFF. CDR3 bases: TGTGCCAGCAGCCAAAAGCCCCGGGGGCACAGGGTCAGCGATGAGCAGTTCTTC. The V gene is TRBV7-8, the J gene TRBJ2-1; TRBD1 or TRBD2 may be the D gene (6 bases each). The V end lost 5 bases, the J end lost 8 bases, and 28 bases lay between the germline ends. CDR1 and CDR2 (germline): SGHVS, FQNEAQ. CDR3 length equals 18 residues.

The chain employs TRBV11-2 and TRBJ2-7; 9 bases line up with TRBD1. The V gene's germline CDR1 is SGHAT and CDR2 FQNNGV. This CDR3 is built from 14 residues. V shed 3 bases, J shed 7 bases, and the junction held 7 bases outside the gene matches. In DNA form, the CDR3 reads TGTGCCAGCAGCTTGGGGACAGGGACAGGTGAGCAGTACTTC. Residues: CASSLGTGTGEQYF.

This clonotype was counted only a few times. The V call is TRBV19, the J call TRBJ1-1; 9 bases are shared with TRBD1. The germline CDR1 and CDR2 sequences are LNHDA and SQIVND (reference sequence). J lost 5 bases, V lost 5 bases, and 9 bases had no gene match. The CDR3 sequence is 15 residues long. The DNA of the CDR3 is TGTGCCAGTAGTCCTTGGGACAGGGTAGATACTGAAGCTTTCTTT. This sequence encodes CASSPWDRVDTEAFF.

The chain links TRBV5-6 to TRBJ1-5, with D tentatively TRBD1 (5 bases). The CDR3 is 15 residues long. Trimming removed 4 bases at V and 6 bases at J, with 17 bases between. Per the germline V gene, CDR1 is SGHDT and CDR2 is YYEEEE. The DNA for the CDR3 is TGTGCCAGCAGCCCGATGGGGGGAGTCGGTCAGCCCCAGCATTTT. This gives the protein CASSPMGGVGQPQHF. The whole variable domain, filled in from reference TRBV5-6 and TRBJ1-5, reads DAGVTQSPTHLIKTRGQQVTLRCSPKSGHDTVSWYQQALGQGPQFIFQYYEEEERQRGNFPDRFSGHQFPNYSSELNVNALLLGDSALYLCASSPMGGVGQPQHFGDGTRLSIL.

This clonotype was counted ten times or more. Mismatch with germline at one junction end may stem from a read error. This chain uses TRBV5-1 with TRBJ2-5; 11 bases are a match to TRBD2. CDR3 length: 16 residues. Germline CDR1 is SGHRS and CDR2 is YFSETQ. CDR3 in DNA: TGTGCCAGCAGCCTCGGCCTAGCGGGAGGACAAGAGACCCAGTACTTC. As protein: CASSLGLAGGQETQYF.

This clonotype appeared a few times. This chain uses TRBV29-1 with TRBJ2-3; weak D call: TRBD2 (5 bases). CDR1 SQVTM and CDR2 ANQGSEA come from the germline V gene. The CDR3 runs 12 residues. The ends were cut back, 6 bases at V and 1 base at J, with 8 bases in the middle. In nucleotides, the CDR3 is TGCAGCGTGGAGGACGGCACAGATACGCAGTATTTT. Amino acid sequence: CSVEDGTDTQYF.